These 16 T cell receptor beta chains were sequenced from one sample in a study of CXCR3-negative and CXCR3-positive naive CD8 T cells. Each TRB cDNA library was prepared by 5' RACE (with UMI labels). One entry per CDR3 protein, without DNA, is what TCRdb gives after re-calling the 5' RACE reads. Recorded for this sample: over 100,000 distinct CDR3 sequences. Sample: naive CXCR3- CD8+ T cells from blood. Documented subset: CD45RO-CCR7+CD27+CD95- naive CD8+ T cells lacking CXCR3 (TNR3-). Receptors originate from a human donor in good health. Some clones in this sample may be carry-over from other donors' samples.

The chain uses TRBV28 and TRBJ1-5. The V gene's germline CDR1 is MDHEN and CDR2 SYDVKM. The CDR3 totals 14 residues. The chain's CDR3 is CASSFDASNQPQHF.

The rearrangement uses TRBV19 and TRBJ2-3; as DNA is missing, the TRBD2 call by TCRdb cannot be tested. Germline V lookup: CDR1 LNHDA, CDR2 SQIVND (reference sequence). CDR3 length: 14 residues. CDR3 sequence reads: CASVRAGFTDTQYF.

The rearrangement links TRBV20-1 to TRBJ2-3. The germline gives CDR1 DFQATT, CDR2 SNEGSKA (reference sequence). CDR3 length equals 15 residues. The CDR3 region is CSARVYGVDTDTQYF.

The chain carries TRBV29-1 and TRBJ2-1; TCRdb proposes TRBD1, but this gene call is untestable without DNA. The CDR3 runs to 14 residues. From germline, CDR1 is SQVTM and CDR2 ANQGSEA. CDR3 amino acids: CSVWGGEPDNEQFF.

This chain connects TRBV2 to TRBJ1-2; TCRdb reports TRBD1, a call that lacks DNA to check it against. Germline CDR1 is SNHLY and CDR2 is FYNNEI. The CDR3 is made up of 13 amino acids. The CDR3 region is CASSGTLVDGYTF.

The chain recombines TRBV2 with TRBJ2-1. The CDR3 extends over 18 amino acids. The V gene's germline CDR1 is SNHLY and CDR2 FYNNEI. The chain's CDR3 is CASSVKQQSPYKYNEQFF. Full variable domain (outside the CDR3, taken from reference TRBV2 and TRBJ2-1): EPEVTQTPSHQVTQMGQEVILRCVPISNHLYFYWYRQILGQKVEFLVSFYNNEISEKSEIFDDQFSVERPDGSNFTLKIRSTKLEDSAMYFCASSVKQQSPYKYNEQFFGPGTRLTVL.

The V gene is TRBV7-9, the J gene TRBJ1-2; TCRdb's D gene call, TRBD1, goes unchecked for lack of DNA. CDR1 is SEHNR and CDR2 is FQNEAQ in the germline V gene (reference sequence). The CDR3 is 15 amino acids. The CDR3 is CASSWRSGGEEGYTF.

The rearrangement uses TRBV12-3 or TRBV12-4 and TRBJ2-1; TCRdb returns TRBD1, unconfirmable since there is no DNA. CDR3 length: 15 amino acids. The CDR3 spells CASRQGASPYNEQFF.

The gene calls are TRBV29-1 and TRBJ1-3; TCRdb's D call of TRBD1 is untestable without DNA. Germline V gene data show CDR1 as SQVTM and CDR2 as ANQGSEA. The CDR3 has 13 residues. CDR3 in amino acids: CSAVDPGGNTIYF.

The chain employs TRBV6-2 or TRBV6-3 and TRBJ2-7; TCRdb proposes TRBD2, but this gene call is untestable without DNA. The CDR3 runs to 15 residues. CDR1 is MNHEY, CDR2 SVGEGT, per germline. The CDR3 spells CASSYSDGPTYEQYF.

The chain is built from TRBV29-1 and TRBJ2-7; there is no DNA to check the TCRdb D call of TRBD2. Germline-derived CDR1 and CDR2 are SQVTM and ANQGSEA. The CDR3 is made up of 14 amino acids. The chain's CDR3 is CSVETEREAYEQYF.

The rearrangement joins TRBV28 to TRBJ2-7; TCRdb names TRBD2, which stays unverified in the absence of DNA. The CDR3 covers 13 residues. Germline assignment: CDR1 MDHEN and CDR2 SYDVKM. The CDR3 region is CASSLLAREEQYF. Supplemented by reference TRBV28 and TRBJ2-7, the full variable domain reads DVKVTQSSRYLVKRTGEKVFLECVQDMDHENMFWYRQDPGLGLRLIYFSYDVKMKEKGDIPEGYSVSREKKERFSLILESASTNQTSMYLCASSLLAREEQYFGPGTRLTVT.

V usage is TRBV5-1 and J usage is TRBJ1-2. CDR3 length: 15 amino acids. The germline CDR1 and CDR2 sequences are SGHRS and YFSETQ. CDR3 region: CASSLILRGGDGYTF.

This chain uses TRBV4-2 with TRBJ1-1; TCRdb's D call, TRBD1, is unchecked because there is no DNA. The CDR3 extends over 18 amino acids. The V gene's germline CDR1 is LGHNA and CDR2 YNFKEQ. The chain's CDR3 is CASSAHGTGGRGDTEAFF.

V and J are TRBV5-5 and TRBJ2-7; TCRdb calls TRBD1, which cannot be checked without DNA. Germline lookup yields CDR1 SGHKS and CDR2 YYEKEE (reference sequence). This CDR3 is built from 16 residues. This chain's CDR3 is CASSLVRTGAMDEQYF.

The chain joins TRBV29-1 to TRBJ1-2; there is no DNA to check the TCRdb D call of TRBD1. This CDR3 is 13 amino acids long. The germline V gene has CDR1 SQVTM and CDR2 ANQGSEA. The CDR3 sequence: CSVTGGAGYGYTF.